This T cell receptor beta chain was profiled in a study of post-analysis software for immune sequencing data. Overall study context: Progressive-relapsing, secondary progressive and relapsing-remitting multiple sclerosis were among the disease courses included.

Germline V gives CDR1 MNHNY, CDR2 SVGAGI (reference sequence). The V segment lost 9 bases and the J segment 4 bases; nucleotides outside the gene matches: 3. This CDR3 has 11 residues. Study-wide results and limits: When the samples were clustered directly with F measure, those that had been prepared in the same batch showed strong co-clustering. Controls' normalized Chao1 diversity significantly exceeded that of multiple sclerosis patients. In patients, TRBV5-6, TRBV5-1 and TRBV20-1 belonged to roughly five TRBV segments found more frequently than in controls.

Unique molecular identifiers featured in each of the TCR beta cDNA libraries. Each sample of about 0.95 to 10 million input T cells yielded around 500,000 cDNA molecules, so each molecule approximated one T cell. TCRdb reprocessed the PCR reads with MiXCR, giving one entry per CDR3 protein. This table holds 600,000 to 700,000 distinct CDR3 sequences, roughly three fifths found once. Turning to this clonotype: Its antigen is still unknown.

The chain carries TRBV6-6 and TRBJ2-7; TRBD2 matches 7 bases. The sequencing sample was made of blood. This TCR derives from a girl aged 2 to 10 with multiple sclerosis. CDR3 in amino acids: CASGDYYEQYF. The CDR3 nucleotides are TGTGCCAGTGGGGACTATTACGAGCAGTACTTC.